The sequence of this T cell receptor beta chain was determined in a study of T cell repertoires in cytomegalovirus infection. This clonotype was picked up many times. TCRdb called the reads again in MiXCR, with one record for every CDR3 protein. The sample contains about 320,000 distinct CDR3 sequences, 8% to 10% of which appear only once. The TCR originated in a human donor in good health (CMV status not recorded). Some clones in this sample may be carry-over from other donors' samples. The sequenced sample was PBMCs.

For the CDR3, the DNA is TGTGCCAGCAGCTTACGCGGGGGGGCAGGAGAGACCCAGTACTTC. This encodes CASSLRGGAGETQYF. This chain uses TRBV7-2 with TRBJ2-5; 9 nucleotides line up with TRBD2. The CDR3 extends over 15 amino acids. Losses at the gene ends were 2 bases for V and 4 bases for J; bases not matched to a gene: 5. The germline V gene encodes CDR1 SGHTA and CDR2 FQGNSA.